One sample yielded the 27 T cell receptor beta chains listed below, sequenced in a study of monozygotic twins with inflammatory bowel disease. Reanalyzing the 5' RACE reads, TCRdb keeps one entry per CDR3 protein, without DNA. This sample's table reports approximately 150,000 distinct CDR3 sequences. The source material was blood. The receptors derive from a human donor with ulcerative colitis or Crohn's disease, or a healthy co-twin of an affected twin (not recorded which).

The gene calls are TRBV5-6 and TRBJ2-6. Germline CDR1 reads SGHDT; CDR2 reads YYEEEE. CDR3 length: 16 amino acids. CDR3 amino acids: CASSLDPDSGANVLTF.

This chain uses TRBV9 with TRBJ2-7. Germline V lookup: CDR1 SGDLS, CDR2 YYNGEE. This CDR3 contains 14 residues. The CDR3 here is CASSVGPGSYEQYF.

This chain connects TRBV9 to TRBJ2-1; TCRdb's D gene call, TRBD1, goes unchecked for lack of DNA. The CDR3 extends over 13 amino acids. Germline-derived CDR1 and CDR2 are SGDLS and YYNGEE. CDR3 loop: CASSVDGGGEQFF.

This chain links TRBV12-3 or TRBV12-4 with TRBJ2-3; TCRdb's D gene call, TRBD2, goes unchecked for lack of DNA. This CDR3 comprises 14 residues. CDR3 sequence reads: CATHLAGGPDTQYF.

The CDR3 sequence is CSAKGPTNTGELFF. The rearrangement uses TRBV20-1 and TRBJ2-2. Germline values: CDR1 DFQATT, CDR2 SNEGSKA (reference sequence). The CDR3 has 14 amino acids.

CDR3 in amino acids: CASSLFRETQYF. This chain connects TRBV28 to TRBJ2-5. Per germline, CDR1 MDHEN and CDR2 SYDVKM. The CDR3 totals 12 residues.

CDR3 protein: CASSYGTSGAETQYF. The chain couples TRBV11-2 to TRBJ2-5; TCRdb returns TRBD2, unconfirmable since there is no DNA. CDR1 is SGHAT and CDR2 is FQNNGV in the germline V gene. The CDR3 has 15 residues.

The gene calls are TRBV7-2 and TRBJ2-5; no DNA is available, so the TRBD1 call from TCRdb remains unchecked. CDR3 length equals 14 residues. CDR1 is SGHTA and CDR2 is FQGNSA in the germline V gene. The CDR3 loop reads CASSQTPGQETQYF.

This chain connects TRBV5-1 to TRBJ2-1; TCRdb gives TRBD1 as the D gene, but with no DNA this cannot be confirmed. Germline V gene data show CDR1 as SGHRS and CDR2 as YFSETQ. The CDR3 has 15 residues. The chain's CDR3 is CASSLAQGRGNEQFF.

CDR3: CSARGYRNTYNEQFF. This chain connects TRBV20-1 to TRBJ2-1. CDR1 is DFQATT and CDR2 is SNEGSKA in the germline V gene (reference sequence). The CDR3 has 15 residues.

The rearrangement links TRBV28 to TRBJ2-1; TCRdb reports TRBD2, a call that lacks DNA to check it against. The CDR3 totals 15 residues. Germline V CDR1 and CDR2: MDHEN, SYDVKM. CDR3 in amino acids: CASSFGGVSYNEQFF. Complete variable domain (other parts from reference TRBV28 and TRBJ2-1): DVKVTQSSRYLVKRTGEKVFLECVQDMDHENMFWYRQDPGLGLRLIYFSYDVKMKEKGDIPEGYSVSREKKERFSLILESASTNQTSMYLCASSFGGVSYNEQFFGPGTRLTVL.

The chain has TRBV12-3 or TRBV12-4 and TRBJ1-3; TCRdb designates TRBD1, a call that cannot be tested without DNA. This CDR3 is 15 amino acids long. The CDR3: CASSSGTGSGNTIYF.

CDR3 sequence: CASSQTSGIYEQYF. This chain joins TRBV5-1 and TRBJ2-7; there is no DNA to check the TCRdb D call of TRBD2. Per germline, CDR1 SGHRS and CDR2 YFSETQ. The CDR3 has 14 amino acids. Full variable domain (outside the CDR3, taken from reference TRBV5-1 and TRBJ2-7): KAGVTQTPRYLIKTRGQQVTLSCSPISGHRSVSWYQQTPGQGLQFLFEYFSETQRNKGNFPGRFSGRQFSNSRSEMNVSTLELGDSALYLCASSQTSGIYEQYFGPGTRLTVT.

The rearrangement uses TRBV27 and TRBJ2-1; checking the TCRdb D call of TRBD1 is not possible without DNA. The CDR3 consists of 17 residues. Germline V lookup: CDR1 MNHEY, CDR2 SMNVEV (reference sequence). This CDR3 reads CASSSMGTGGLYNEQFF.

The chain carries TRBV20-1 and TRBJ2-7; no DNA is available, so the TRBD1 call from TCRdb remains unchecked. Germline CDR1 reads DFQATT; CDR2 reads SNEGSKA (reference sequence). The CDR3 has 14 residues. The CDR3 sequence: CSAKLAGVSYEQYF.

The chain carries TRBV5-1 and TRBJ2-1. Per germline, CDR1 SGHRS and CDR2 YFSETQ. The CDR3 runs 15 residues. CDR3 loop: CASSSGASSYNEQFF.

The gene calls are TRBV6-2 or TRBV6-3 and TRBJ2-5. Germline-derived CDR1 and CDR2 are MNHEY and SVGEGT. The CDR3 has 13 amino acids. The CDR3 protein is CASSYGAEETQYF.

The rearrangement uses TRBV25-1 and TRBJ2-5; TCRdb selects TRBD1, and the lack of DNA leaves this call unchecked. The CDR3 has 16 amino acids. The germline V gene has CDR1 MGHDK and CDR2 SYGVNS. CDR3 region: CASSEFRRGIGETQYF.

Here the CDR3 reads CASNGYGTRSTDTQYF. V and J are TRBV5-1 and TRBJ2-3; TCRdb calls TRBD1, which cannot be checked without DNA. This CDR3 has 16 amino acids. Germline CDR1 and CDR2: SGHRS and YFSETQ.

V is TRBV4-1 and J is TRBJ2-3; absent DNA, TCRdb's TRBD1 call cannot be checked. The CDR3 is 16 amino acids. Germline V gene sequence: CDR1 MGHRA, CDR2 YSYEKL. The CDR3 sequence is CASSQGDRLAPDTQYF.

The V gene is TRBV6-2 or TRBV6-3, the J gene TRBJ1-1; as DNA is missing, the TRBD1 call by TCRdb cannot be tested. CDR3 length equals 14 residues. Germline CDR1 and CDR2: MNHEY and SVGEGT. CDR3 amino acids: CASRSTGMYTEAFF.

The CDR3 loop is CASSLVFVASPYYEQYF. The chain uses TRBV7-7 and TRBJ2-7; TCRdb's D call of TRBD2 is untestable without DNA. From germline, CDR1 is SSHAT and CDR2 FNYEAQ (reference sequence). The CDR3 runs 17 residues.

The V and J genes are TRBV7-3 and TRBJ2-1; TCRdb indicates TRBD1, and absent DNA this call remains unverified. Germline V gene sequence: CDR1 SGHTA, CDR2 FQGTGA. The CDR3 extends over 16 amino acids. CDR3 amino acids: CASSSGGTSAHNEQFF.

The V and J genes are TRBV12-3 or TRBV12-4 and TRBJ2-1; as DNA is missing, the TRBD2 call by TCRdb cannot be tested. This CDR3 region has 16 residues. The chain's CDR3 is CASSFSGLAGANEQFF.

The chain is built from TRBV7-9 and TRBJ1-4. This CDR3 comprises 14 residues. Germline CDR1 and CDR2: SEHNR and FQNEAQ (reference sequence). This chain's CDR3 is CASSPARSNEKLFF.

This chain's CDR3 is CASSFRQGGSPLHF. The chain employs TRBV12-3 or TRBV12-4 and TRBJ1-6; the D call of TRBD1 rests on TCRdb alone, since no DNA is present to check it. The length of the CDR3 is 14 residues.

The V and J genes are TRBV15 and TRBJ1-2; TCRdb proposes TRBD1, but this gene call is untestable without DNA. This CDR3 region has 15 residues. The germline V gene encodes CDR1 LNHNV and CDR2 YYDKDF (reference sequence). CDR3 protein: CATSREGGTPMGYTF.